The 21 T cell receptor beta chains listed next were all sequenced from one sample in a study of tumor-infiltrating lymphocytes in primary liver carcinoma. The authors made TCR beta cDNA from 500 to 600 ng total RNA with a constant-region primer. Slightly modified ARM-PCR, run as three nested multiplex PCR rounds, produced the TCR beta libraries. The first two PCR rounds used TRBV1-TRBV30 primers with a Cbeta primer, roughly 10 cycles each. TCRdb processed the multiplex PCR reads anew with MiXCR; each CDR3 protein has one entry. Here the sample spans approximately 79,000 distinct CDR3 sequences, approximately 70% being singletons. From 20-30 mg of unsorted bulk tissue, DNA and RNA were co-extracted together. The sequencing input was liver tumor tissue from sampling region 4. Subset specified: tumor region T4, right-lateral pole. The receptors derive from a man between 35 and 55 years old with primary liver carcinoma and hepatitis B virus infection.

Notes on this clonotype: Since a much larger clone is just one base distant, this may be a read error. The CDR3 sequence is CTSSKDKEPGFWTEAFF. The CDR3 DNA is TGTACCAGCAGCAAAGACAAAGAGCCGGGATTTTGGACTGAAGCTTTCTTT. The V gene is TRBV21-1, the J gene TRBJ1-1; TRBD1 was called by the table and not checked on the DNA. TRBV21-1 is a pseudogene locus. The CDR3 runs to 17 residues.

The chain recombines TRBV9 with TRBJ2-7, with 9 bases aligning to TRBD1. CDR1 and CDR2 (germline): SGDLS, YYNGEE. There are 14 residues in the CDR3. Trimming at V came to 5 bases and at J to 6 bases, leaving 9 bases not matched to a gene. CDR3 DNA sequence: TGTGCCAGCAGTCCGACGGGACAGGGTAGCGAGCAGTACTTC. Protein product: CASSPTGQGSEQYF.

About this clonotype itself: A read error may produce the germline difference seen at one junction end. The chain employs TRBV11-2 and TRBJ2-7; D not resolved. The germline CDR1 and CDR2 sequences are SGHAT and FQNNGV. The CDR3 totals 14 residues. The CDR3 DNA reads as TGTGCCTGCAGCTTTACTGGCACTGCCTACGAGCAGTACTTC. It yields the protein CACSFTGTAYEQYF.

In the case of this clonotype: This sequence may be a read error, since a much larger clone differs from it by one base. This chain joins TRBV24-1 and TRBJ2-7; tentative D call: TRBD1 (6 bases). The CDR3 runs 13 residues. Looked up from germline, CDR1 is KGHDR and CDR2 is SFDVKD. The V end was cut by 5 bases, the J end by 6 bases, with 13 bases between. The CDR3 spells CATSGSGQFEQYF. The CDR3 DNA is TGTGCCACCAGTGGCAGTGGACAGTTCGAGCAGTACTTC.

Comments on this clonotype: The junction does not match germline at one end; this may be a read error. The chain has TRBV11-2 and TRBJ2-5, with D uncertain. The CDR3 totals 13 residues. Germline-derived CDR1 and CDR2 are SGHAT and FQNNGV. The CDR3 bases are TGTGTCAGCAGCTTGAGCGTCCAAGAAACCAAGTACTTC. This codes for CVSSLSVQETKYF.

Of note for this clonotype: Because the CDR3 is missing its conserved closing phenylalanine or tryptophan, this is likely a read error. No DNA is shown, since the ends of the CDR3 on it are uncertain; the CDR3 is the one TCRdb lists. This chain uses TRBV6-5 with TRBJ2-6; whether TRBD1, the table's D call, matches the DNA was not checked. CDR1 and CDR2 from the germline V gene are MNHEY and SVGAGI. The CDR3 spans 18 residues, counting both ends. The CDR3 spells CASSLWTGMKAGANVVTS.

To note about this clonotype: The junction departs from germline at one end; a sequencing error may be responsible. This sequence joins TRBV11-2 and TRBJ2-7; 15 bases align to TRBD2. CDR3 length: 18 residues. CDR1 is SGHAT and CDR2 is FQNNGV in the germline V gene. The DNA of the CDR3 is TGTGCCAGCAGCTTACCCGTTGGACTAGCGGGAGGGGGATACGAGCGGTACTTC. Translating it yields CASSLPVGLAGGGYERYF.

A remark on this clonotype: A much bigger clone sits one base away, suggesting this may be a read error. Written as DNA, the CDR3 is TGTGCCAGCAGTAGCGGGACCCAAGAGATCCAGTACTTC. Translating it yields CASSSGTQEIQYF. The gene calls are TRBV2 and TRBJ2-5, with 7 bases lining up with TRBD2. Germline values: CDR1 SNHLY, CDR2 FYNNEI. This CDR3 comprises 13 residues.

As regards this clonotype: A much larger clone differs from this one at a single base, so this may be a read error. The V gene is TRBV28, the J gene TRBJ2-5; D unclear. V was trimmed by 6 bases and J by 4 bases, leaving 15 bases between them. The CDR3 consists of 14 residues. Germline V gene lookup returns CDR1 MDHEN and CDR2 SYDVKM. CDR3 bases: TGTGCCAGCAGCCCGCGGTCGGATCGAGAGACCCAGTACTTC. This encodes CASSPRSDRETQYF.

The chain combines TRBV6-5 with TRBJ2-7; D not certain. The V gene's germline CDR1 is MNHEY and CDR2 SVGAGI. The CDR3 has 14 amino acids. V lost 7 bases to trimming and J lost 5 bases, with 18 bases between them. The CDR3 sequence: CASTPSGCVNEQYF. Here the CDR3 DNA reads TGTGCCAGCACTCCCTCTGGTTGTGTTAACGAGCAGTACTTC.

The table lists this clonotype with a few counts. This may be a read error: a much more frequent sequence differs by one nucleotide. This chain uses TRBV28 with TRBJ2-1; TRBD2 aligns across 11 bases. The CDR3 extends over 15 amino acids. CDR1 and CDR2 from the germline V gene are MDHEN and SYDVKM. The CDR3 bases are TGTGCCTGCAGTTCCCGCCTAGCGGGAGGCAATGAGCAGTTCTTC. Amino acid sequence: CACSSRLAGGNEQFF.

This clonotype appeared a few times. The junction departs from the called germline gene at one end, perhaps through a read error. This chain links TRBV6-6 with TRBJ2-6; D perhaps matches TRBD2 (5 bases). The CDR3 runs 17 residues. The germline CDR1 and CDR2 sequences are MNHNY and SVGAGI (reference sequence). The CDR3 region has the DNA TGTGCCAACAGTTATTTACGACTGGACTCTGGGACCAACGTCCTGACTTTC. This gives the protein CANSYLRLDSGTNVLTF.

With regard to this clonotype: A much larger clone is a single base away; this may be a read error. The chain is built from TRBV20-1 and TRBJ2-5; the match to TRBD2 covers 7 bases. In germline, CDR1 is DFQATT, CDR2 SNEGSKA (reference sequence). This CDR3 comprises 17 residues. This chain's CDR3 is CSAREVAGLSFMEIQYF. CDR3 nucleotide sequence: TGCAGTGCTAGAGAGGTAGCGGGTCTTTCCTTTATGGAGATCCAGTACTTC.

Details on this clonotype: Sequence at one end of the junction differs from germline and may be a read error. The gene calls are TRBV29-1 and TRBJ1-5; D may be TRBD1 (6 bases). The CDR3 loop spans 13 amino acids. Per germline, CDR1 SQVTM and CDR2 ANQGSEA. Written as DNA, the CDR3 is TGCAGCGCCGGGAGGCAGGGGAATCATCCCCAGCATTTT. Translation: CSAGRQGNHPQHF.

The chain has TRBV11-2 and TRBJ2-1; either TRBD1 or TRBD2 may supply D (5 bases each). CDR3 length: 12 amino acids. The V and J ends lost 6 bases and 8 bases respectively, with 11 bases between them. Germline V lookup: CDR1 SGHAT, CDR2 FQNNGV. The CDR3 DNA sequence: TGTGCCAGCAGATCCCGGGGACATGAGCAGTTCTTC. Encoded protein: CASRSRGHEQFF.

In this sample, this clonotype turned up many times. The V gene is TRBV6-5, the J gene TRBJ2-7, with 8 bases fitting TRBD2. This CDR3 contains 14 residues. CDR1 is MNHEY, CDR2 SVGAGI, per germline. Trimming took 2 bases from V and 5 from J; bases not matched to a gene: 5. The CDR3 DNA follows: TGTGCCAGCAGTTACGACGGGAGGGTCGACGAGCAGTACTTC. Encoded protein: CASSYDGRVDEQYF.

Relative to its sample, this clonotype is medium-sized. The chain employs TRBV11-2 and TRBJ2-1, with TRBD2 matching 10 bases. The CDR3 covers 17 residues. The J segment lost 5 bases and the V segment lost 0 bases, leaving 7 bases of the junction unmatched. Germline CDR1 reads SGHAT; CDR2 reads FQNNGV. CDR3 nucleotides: TGTGCCAGCAGCTTAGATATCACTAGCGGGAACCACAATGAGCAGTTCTTC. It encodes CASSLDITSGNHNEQFF.

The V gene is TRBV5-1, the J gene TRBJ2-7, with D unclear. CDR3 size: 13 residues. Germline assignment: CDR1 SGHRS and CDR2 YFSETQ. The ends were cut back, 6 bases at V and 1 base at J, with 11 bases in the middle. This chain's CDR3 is CASNLTDSYEQYF. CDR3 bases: TGCGCCAGCAACTTAACTGATTCCTACGAGCAGTACTTC.

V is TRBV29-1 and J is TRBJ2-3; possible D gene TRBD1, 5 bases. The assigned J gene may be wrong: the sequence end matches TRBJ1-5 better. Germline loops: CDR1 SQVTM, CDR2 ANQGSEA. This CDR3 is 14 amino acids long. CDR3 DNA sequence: TGCAGCGTTGGTAGCAGGGATGGCACAGATACGCAGCATTTT. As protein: CSVGSRDGTDTQHF.

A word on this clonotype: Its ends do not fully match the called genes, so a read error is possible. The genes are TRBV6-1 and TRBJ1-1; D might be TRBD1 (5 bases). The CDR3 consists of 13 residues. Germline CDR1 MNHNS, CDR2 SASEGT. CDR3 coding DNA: TGTGTCAGCAGGCCAGACAGTCTGACTGAAGCTTTCTTT. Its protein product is CVSRPDSLTEAFF.

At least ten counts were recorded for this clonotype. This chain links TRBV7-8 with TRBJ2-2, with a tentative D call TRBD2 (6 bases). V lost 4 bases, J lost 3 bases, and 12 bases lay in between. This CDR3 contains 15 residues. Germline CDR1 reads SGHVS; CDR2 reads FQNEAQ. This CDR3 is CASSYGGQYTGELFF. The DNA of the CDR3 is TGTGCCAGCAGCTACGGGGGTCAATACACCGGGGAGCTGTTTTTT.